These 22 T cell receptor beta chains share one sample of origin, sequenced in a study of technical replicates of blood from a handful of donors. Some clones are missing from TCRdb's copy, which holds only in-frame ones; the method was immunoSEQ multiplex PCR. The data contain roughly 71,000 clones, about 95% of them singletons. The sequenced sample consisted of T cells isolated from PBMCs. The receptors come from a human donor in good health.

The chain carries TRBV28 and TRBJ2-7, with 8 bases fitting TRBD2. Germline V lookup: CDR1 MDHEN, CDR2 SYDVKM. Trimming at V came to 5 bases and at J to 1 base, leaving 7 bases not matched to a gene. The CDR3 loop spans 15 amino acids. The CDR3: CASSTSGSGSYEQYF. The CDR3 DNA reads TGTGCCAGCAGTACCAGCGGGAGTGGGTCCTACGAGCAGTACTTC.

The chain links TRBV4-1 to TRBJ2-3, with 7 bases identical to TRBD2. CDR3 length equals 16 residues. Germline assignment: CDR1 MGHRA and CDR2 YSYEKL. V dropped 6 bases and J dropped 1; count of bases not matched to a gene: 10. CDR3 bases: TGCGCCAGCAGTCGGTTGGGGGAGGGCGGCACAGATACGCAGTATTTT. Amino acid sequence: CASSRLGEGGTDTQYF.

V is TRBV6-1 and J is TRBJ1-4; 8 bases are a match to TRBD1. Germline V gene lookup returns CDR1 MNHNS and CDR2 SASEGT. The CDR3 loop spans 14 amino acids. V lost 5 bases, J lost 7 bases, and 6 bases stayed unmatched. CDR3 residues: CASSRQGNGEKLFF. The CDR3 DNA reads TGTGCCAGCAGTAGACAGGGGAACGGTGAAAAACTGTTTTTT.

V usage is TRBV4-1 and J usage is TRBJ2-1; D gene uncertain. CDR3 length: 11 residues. V lost 0 bases and J 12 bases, leaving 6 bases between the germline ends. Germline V CDR1 and CDR2: MGHRA, YSYEKL. In DNA, the CDR3 is TGCGCCAGCAGCCAAGACTATGGGCAGTTCTTC. This sequence encodes CASSQDYGQFF.

The chain uses TRBV2 and TRBJ2-5; 9 bases align to TRBD1. The CDR3 length is 14 residues. Germline trimming cut 7 bases from V and 5 bases from J; bases unmatched to any gene: 8. CDR1 and CDR2 (germline): SNHLY, FYNNEI. The CDR3 spells CASNEGQGGETQYF. CDR3 DNA: TGTGCCAGCAATGAGGGACAGGGTGGGGAGACCCAGTACTTC.

This chain joins TRBV5-1 and TRBJ2-7; 9 bases line up with TRBD1. Germline lookup yields CDR1 SGHRS and CDR2 YFSETQ. This CDR3 region has 14 residues. Trimming cost V 4 bases and J 4 bases; bases outside gene matches: 6. The CDR3 reads CASSGGTGSYEQYF. DNA for the CDR3: TGCGCCAGCAGCGGCGGGACAGGGAGTTACGAGCAGTACTTC.

This chain links TRBV4-1 with TRBJ2-3; 8 bases line up with TRBD2. With 0 bases clipped from V and 3 bases from J, the junction kept 8 bases outside the gene matches. Germline V gives CDR1 MGHRA, CDR2 YSYEKL. The CDR3 is 17 amino acids. The CDR3 region is CASSQEGGASGTDTQYF. The CDR3 bases are TGCGCCAGCAGCCAAGAAGGGGGGGCTAGCGGGACAGATACGCAGTATTTT.

CDR3 sequence (DNA): TGTGCCAGCACCAGGGACAGGGAATTCCAAGAGACCCAGTACTTC. The encoded protein is CASTRDREFQETQYF. The chain combines TRBV7-9 with TRBJ2-5, with 9 bases aligning to TRBD1. Germline CDR1 and CDR2: SEHNR and FQNEAQ (reference sequence). V was pared by 7 bases and J by 1 base, with 7 bases of the junction left unmatched. The CDR3 contains 15 residues. Full variable domain (remainder filled in from reference TRBV7-9 and TRBJ2-5): DTGVSQNPRHKITKRGQNVTFRCDPISEHNRLYWYRQTLGQGPEFLTYFQNEAQLEKSRLLSDRFSAERPKGSFSTLEIQRTEQGDSAMYLCASTRDREFQETQYFGPGTRLLVL.

V is TRBV28 and J is TRBJ2-1; 8 bases are shared with TRBD1. The CDR3 runs 15 residues. Germline CDR1 and CDR2: MDHEN and SYDVKM. Losses at the gene ends were 4 bases for V and 4 bases for J; bases not matched to a gene: 6. CDR3 DNA: TGTGCCAGCAGTTACGACAGGGGCCCTTACAATGAGCAGTTCTTC. Its translation is CASSYDRGPYNEQFF.

The chain couples TRBV6-5 to TRBJ1-2; D gene uncertain. Trimming left V 0 bases short and J 2 bases short, with 10 bases between. Germline-derived CDR1 and CDR2 are MNHEY and SVGAGI. CDR3 size: 15 residues. The CDR3 DNA is TGTGCCAGCAGTTACTCGTACAGTGAGAACTATGGCTACACCTTC. Encoded protein: CASSYSYSENYGYTF.

With regard to this clone: Since no conserved phenylalanine or tryptophan closes the CDR3, a read error is the likely cause. Because the CDR3's place on the DNA is in doubt, the DNA is left out and the CDR3 is given as listed by TCRdb. This chain uses TRBV21-1 with TRBJ2-7; the D call of TRBD1 is as the table states it, not checked on the DNA. TRBV21-1 has pseudogene status. The CDR3 is 13 residues long, ends included. The CDR3 protein is CASSVRQGNTIGL.

The CDR3 region has the DNA TGTGCCACCAGCAGAGATACGGGCAGAGGGGGGACCCAGTACTTC. Protein sequence: CATSRDTGRGGTQYF. The chain carries TRBV15 and TRBJ2-5; D is perhaps TRBD1 (6 bases). The CDR3 sequence is 15 residues long. The V gene lost 0 bases and the J gene lost 7 bases, with 15 bases spanning the gap. Germline loops: CDR1 LNHNV, CDR2 YYDKDF (reference sequence).

The chain is built from TRBV7-8 and TRBJ2-7, with a tentative D call TRBD1 (6 bases). Germline V gene sequence: CDR1 SGHVS, CDR2 FQNEAQ. V was trimmed by 5 bases and J by 4 bases, leaving 18 bases between them. The CDR3 contains 15 residues. The CDR3 sequence is CASSPTVGQGYEQYF. In DNA, the CDR3 is TGTGCCAGCAGCCCGACGGTTGGGCAGGGGTACGAGCAGTACTTC.

V is TRBV6-5 and J is TRBJ1-1; maybe TRBD1 (5 bases). The CDR3 sequence is 15 residues long. In germline, CDR1 is MNHEY, CDR2 SVGAGI. V lost 7 bases to trimming and J lost 4 bases, with 19 bases between them. CDR3 sequence: CASTPPGGSGTEAFF. Written as DNA, the CDR3 is TGTGCCAGCACCCCCCCGGGGGGGTCAGGCACTGAAGCTTTCTTT.

The V gene is TRBV7-8, the J gene TRBJ1-4; no clear D. The V end lost 7 bases, the J end lost 8 bases, and 14 bases lay between the germline ends. Germline CDR1 reads SGHVS; CDR2 reads FQNEAQ. The CDR3 has 13 amino acids. The CDR3 nucleotides read TGTGCCAGCACCCGCGGGGTAGGAGAAAAACTGTTTTTT. It specifies CASTRGVGEKLFF.

The chain links TRBV6-5 to TRBJ1-2; TRBD1 aligns across 7 bases. Germline lookup yields CDR1 MNHEY and CDR2 SVGAGI. Trimming removed 0 bases from V and 5 bases from J; junction bases left unmatched: 6. The CDR3 consists of 15 residues. CDR3 nucleotides: TGTGCCAGCAGTTACTCCGGGACAGTTGGTTATGGCTACACCTTC. Protein sequence: CASSYSGTVGYGYTF.

The chain links TRBV11-2 to TRBJ1-1; D unresolved. Deletions cut 8 bases from V and 1 base from J, with 14 bases between. The CDR3 loop spans 14 amino acids. Germline CDR1 reads SGHAT; CDR2 reads FQNNGV. The CDR3 DNA sequence: TGTGCCAGCTCCCTGGGAGGAAAGAACACTGAAGCTTTCTTT. This gives the protein CASSLGGKNTEAFF.

V and J are TRBV7-9 and TRBJ1-1, with 10 bases matching TRBD1. Germline lookup yields CDR1 SEHNR and CDR2 FQNEAQ (reference sequence). The V and J ends lost 4 bases and 11 bases, in that order; junction bases with no gene match: 7. There are 13 residues in the CDR3. As DNA, the CDR3 is TGTGCCAGCAGCTATGGACAGGGGGTCGCGGCTTTCTTT. This gives the protein CASSYGQGVAAFF.

The chain links TRBV4-1 to TRBJ1-2; 7 bases line up with TRBD1. The CDR3 is made up of 16 amino acids. V lost 0 bases, J lost 4 bases, and 8 bases stayed unmatched. The germline V gene encodes CDR1 MGHRA and CDR2 YSYEKL. The CDR3 reads CASSQEVGQYFYGYTF. The CDR3 region has the DNA TGCGCCAGCAGCCAAGAAGTGGGACAGTACTTCTATGGCTACACCTTC.

The chain uses TRBV6-6 and TRBJ1-5, with D perhaps TRBD1 (5 bases). The germline CDR1 and CDR2 sequences are MNHNY and SVGAGI (reference sequence). The CDR3 contains 15 residues. V was trimmed by 2 bases and J by 9 bases, leaving 17 bases between them. The CDR3 nucleotides are TGTGCCAGCAGTTACCCGCGGGACGGCGGAGGGCCCCAGCATTTT. Its translation: CASSYPRDGGGPQHF.

The rearrangement joins TRBV2 to TRBJ2-1, with 10 bases fitting TRBD2. The V segment lost 10 bases and the J segment 4 bases; nucleotides outside the gene matches: 4. Germline CDR1 reads SNHLY; CDR2 reads FYNNEI. The CDR3 contains 13 residues. The chain's CDR3 is CATLAGEYNEQFF. As DNA, the CDR3 is TGTGCCACTCTAGCGGGGGAATACAATGAGCAGTTCTTC.

The chain uses TRBV6-5 and TRBJ2-2; 7 bases fit TRBD2. Germline assignment: CDR1 MNHEY and CDR2 SVGAGI. This CDR3 is 15 amino acids long. The J segment lost 1 base and the V segment lost 4 bases, leaving 3 bases of the junction unmatched. The DNA of the CDR3 is TGTGCCAGCAGTTGGGGCGGGGGGAACACCGGGGAGCTGTTTTTT. Amino acid sequence: CASSWGGGNTGELFF.